The entry that follows covers one TCR beta chain sequence. The antigen is unknown. This CDR3 has 16 amino acids. The germline V gene has CDR1 SGDLS and CDR2 YYNGEE. The V segment lost 4 bases and the J segment 8 bases; nucleotides outside the gene matches: 9. This sample stems from a study of T-cell memory formation after mild COVID-19. TCRdb ran MiXCR on the 5' RACE reads and lists one entry per CDR3 protein. The sample shows a few hundred thousand distinct CDR3 sequences, roughly 15% of them seen only once. General observations from the study: Clones contracting over day 15 to 85 were CD4/CD8 balanced, with later expanders leaning CD4+.

The rearrangement links TRBV9 to TRBJ1-4; 12 nucleotides agree with TRBD1. Specimen: PBMCs or a T cell subset sorted from them (not recorded which). The receptor comes from a man aged 18 to 30 who had mild COVID-19 (a few samples of this study predate the infection). Cell type and time point are not known. CDR3 bases: TGTGCCAGCAGCCAGGGACAGGGGGCGTTTGAGGAAAAACTGTTTTTT. Translation: CASSQGQGAFEEKLFF.